These 30 T cell receptor beta chains came from one sample sequenced in a study of T cell clones after liver transplantation. Clones were sequenced by immunoSEQ multiplex PCR, and TCRdb holds only the in-frame ones, with some missing. Of 35,000 to 45,000 clones listed, more than 70% are singletons. The sample consisted of CD4+ T cells from blood, taken 24 months after liver transplant. These receptors all come from a human patient who received a liver transplant. Some T cells may have come from the graft donor.

The rearrangement links TRBV18 to TRBJ1-1, with D perhaps matching TRBD1 (5 bases). The germline V and J ends were trimmed by 1 base and 5 bases, with 11 bases remaining between them. The CDR3 sequence is 14 residues long. The germline gives CDR1 KGHSH, CDR2 LQKENI. The CDR3 spells CASSPQTARTEAFF. As DNA, the CDR3 is TGTGCCAGCTCACCACAGACAGCCAGGACTGAAGCTTTCTTT.

This chain connects TRBV28 to TRBJ1-4; a possible D gene is TRBD1 (6 bases). CDR3 length: 16 residues. V was clipped by 4 bases and J by 0 bases, with 12 bases between them. From germline, CDR1 is MDHEN and CDR2 SYDVKM. The CDR3 reads CASSSRTAATNEKLFF. The CDR3 nucleotides read TGTGCCAGCAGTTCGAGGACAGCCGCAACTAATGAAAAACTGTTTTTT.

The chain couples TRBV18 to TRBJ1-4; D possibly corresponds to TRBD1 (5 bases). From germline, CDR1 is KGHSH and CDR2 LQKENI. Trimming left V 2 bases short and J 8 bases short, with 12 bases between. CDR3 size: 14 residues. The CDR3 DNA sequence: TGTGCCAGCTCACCAGGGGGGTCGCGGGAAAAACTGTTTTTT. This translates into CASSPGGSREKLFF.

The chain carries TRBV11-3 and TRBJ2-7; 8 bases agree with TRBD2. The CDR3 sequence is 18 residues long. V lost 5 bases, J lost 0 bases, and 15 bases stayed unmatched. Germline V gene data show CDR1 as SGHNT and CDR2 as YENEEA. The CDR3 spells CASSPRAGDSRLSYEQYF. CDR3 coding DNA: TGTGCCAGCAGCCCCCGAGCGGGAGACAGCAGGCTCTCCTACGAGCAGTACTTC.

The rearrangement joins TRBV27 to TRBJ2-1; 7 nucleotides agree with TRBD1. Per the germline V gene, CDR1 is MNHEY and CDR2 is SMNVEV (reference sequence). J gave up 3 bases and V 7 bases, and 3 bases lay outside the gene matches. The CDR3 consists of 13 residues. CDR3 loop: CASKRTGYNEQFF. CDR3 nucleotide sequence: TGTGCCAGCAAAAGGACAGGCTACAATGAGCAGTTCTTC.

The V gene is TRBV4-3, the J gene TRBJ2-4, with a tentative D call TRBD2 (8 bases). The germline V gene encodes CDR1 LGHNA and CDR2 YSLEER. Trimming pared 1 base from V and 4 bases from J, leaving 23 bases between. The length of the CDR3 is 19 residues. CDR3 loop: CASSQGVSGGGWGKNIQYF. The DNA of the CDR3 is TGCGCCAGCAGCCAAGGGGTATCGGGAGGGGGCTGGGGGAAAAACATTCAGTACTTC.

The rearrangement links TRBV5-1 to TRBJ2-1, with D perhaps matching TRBD1 (6 bases). V gave up 4 bases and J gave up 3 bases, with 17 bases separating them. The CDR3 runs 16 residues. Germline V gene sequence: CDR1 SGHRS, CDR2 YFSETQ. CDR3 DNA sequence: TGCGCCAGCAGCCCCCAGGGGCGAACGAACTACAATGAGCAGTTCTTC. It codes for CASSPQGRTNYNEQFF.

The chain couples TRBV5-5 to TRBJ1-4; TRBD1 is a possible D gene (6 bases). The CDR3 loop spans 15 amino acids. Trimming left V 2 bases short and J 2 bases short, with 10 bases between. CDR1 is SGHKS, CDR2 YYEKEE, per germline (reference sequence). CDR3 in amino acids: CASSFQGNTNEKLFF. The CDR3 DNA sequence: TGTGCCAGCAGCTTCCAGGGGAATACTAATGAAAAACTGTTTTTT.

The CDR3, as DNA: TGTGCCAGTAGTACTAGACAGGGAAGAGCAGATACGCAGTATTTT. It specifies CASSTRQGRADTQYF. This rearrangement joins TRBV19 to TRBJ2-3; 7 nucleotides match TRBD1. The CDR3 is made up of 15 amino acids. The germline V gene encodes CDR1 LNHDA and CDR2 SQIVND (reference sequence). V was pared by 4 bases and J by 4 bases, with 8 bases of the junction left unmatched. The whole variable domain, filled in from reference TRBV19 and TRBJ2-3, reads DGGITQSPKYLFRKEGQNVTLSCEQNLNHDAMYWYRQDPGQGLRLIYYSQIVNDFQKGDIAEGYSVSREKKESFPLTVTSAQKNPTAFYLCASSTRQGRADTQYFGPGTRLTVL.

The chain joins TRBV9 to TRBJ2-5; no firm D call. Looked up from germline, CDR1 is SGDLS and CDR2 is YYNGEE. This CDR3 contains 13 residues. Trimming left V 4 bases short and J 5 bases short, with 12 bases between. CDR3 region: CASSIDPWETQYF. CDR3 DNA sequence: TGTGCCAGCAGCATTGATCCGTGGGAGACCCAGTACTTC.

The V and J genes are TRBV6-5 and TRBJ1-6; the D is unclear. Germline V gene sequence: CDR1 MNHEY, CDR2 SVGAGI. This CDR3 is built from 14 residues. V gave up 6 bases and J gave up 6 bases, with 12 bases separating them. The CDR3 nucleotides are TGTGCCAGCAGGAGGCAGGCTTTTAATTCACCCCTCCACTTT. It specifies CASRRQAFNSPLHF.

The chain has TRBV7-9 and TRBJ2-1; unclear D gene. The CDR3 runs 13 residues. Germline V CDR1 and CDR2: SEHNR, FQNEAQ (reference sequence). V lost 0 bases, J lost 8 bases, and 8 bases lay in between. DNA for the CDR3: TGTGCCAGCAGCTTAGCTGGGTTCTATGAGCAGTTCTTC. Translated, it gives CASSLAGFYEQFF. Drawing the rest from reference TRBV7-9 and TRBJ2-1, the complete variable domain is DTGVSQNPRHKITKRGQNVTFRCDPISEHNRLYWYRQTLGQGPEFLTYFQNEAQLEKSRLLSDRFSAERPKGSFSTLEIQRTEQGDSAMYLCASSLAGFYEQFFGPGTRLTVL.

The CDR3 DNA follows: TGTGCCAGCTCACTACAGTCTGAAGCTTTCTTT. Its translation is CASSLQSEAFF. This rearrangement joins TRBV18 to TRBJ1-1; D unresolved. V lost 4 bases and J lost 6, with 6 bases in between. The CDR3 is 11 residues long. Germline V CDR1 and CDR2: KGHSH, LQKENI.

This clone has just a few counts. The rearrangement uses TRBV14 and TRBJ2-3; D perhaps matches TRBD2 (6 bases). The CDR3 runs to 16 residues. Germline values: CDR1 SGHDN, CDR2 FVKESK. V lost 1 base, J lost 1 base, and 12 bases lay in between. The CDR3 here is CASSQGSGYRTDTQYF. Here the CDR3 DNA reads TGTGCCAGCAGCCAAGGTAGCGGCTACCGCACAGATACGCAGTATTTT.

This chain links TRBV7-8 with TRBJ2-2, with 7 bases fitting TRBD1. Germline CDR1 reads SGHVS; CDR2 reads FQNEAQ. The J segment lost 6 bases and the V segment lost 6 bases, leaving 7 bases of the junction unmatched. The CDR3 sequence is 14 residues long. The CDR3 protein is CASRRDRTPGELFF. The CDR3 DNA reads as TGTGCCAGCAGACGGGACAGAACACCCGGGGAGCTGTTTTTT.

The rearrangement uses TRBV7-2 and TRBJ2-1; D uncertain. Trimming took 2 bases from V and 1 from J, leaving 9 bases between them. Germline assignment: CDR1 SGHTA and CDR2 FQGNSA. The CDR3 covers 15 residues. The CDR3 DNA is TGTGCCAGCAGCTTATCGGCGGCTTCCTACAATGAGCAGTTCTTC. This gives the protein CASSLSAASYNEQFF. Full variable domain (rest looked up from reference TRBV7-2 and TRBJ2-1): GAGVSQSPSNKVTEKGKDVELRCDPISGHTALYWYRQSLGQGLEFLIYFQGNSAPDKSGLPSDRFSAERTGGSVSTLTIQRTQQEDSAVYLCASSLSAASYNEQFFGPGTRLTVL.

The J gene is TRBJ1-5, the V gene TRBV29-1; possible D gene TRBD1, 5 bases. Deletions cut 4 bases from V and 4 bases from J, with 11 bases between. CDR3 length: 13 amino acids. Germline assignment: CDR1 SQVTM and CDR2 ANQGSEA. The CDR3 bases are TGCAGCGTTGCCGGGGCAGAGAATCAGCCCCAGCATTTT. Translated, it gives CSVAGAENQPQHF.

This chain uses TRBV12-5 with TRBJ2-4, with D unresolved. This CDR3 spans 16 amino acids. Germline-derived CDR1 and CDR2 are LGHNT and FRNRAP. Trimming left V 5 bases short and J 0 bases short, with 14 bases between. This CDR3 is CASGPATPLAKNIQYF. The CDR3 DNA is TGTGCTAGTGGTCCAGCCACTCCCCTAGCCAAAAACATTCAGTACTTC.

This clone occurred once. Other nucleotide sequences from this sample produce the same CDR3. The rearrangement uses TRBV7-9 and TRBJ1-1; D gene ambiguous. The length of the CDR3 is 11 residues. Trimming shortened V by 1 base and J by 8 bases, and 5 bases separated the two germline ends. The germline V gene encodes CDR1 SEHNR and CDR2 FQNEAQ (reference sequence). The DNA of the CDR3 is TGTGCCAGCAGCTTAGGTACAGAAGCTTTCTTT. Translating it yields CASSLGTEAFF.

This clone was detected a few times. At one of its ends the junction is not consistent with the germline gene, which may arise from a read error. The chain couples TRBV7-6 to TRBJ2-5, with 8 bases aligning to TRBD2. This CDR3 spans 13 amino acids. Germline assignment: CDR1 SGHVS and CDR2 FNYEAQ. Written as DNA, the CDR3 is TGTGCCAGCAGCTCCGGCGGTAGCGGGGTTGGGAACTTC. It is translated as CASSSGGSGVGNF.

The chain joins TRBV2 to TRBJ1-3; no firm D call. The CDR3 is made up of 16 amino acids. Trimming removed 8 bases at V and 2 bases at J, with 19 bases between. The germline CDR1 and CDR2 sequences are SNHLY and FYNNEI. CDR3 in amino acids: CASGEESRVAGNTIYF. CDR3 bases: TGTGCCAGCGGGGAAGAGAGTAGGGTGGCTGGAAACACCATATATTTT. Using reference TRBV2 and TRBJ1-3 for the parts outside the CDR3, the full variable domain is EPEVTQTPSHQVTQMGQEVILRCVPISNHLYFYWYRQILGQKVEFLVSFYNNEISEKSEIFDDQFSVERPDGSNFTLKIRSTKLEDSAMYFCASGEESRVAGNTIYFGEGSWLTVV.

This chain joins TRBV7-2 and TRBJ2-7; the match to TRBD1 covers 7 bases. This CDR3 has 16 amino acids. Germline-derived CDR1 and CDR2 are SGHTA and FQGNSA. V shed 2 bases and J 4 bases; nucleotides not matched to a gene: 11. DNA for the CDR3: TGTGCCAGCAGCTTAACTATGACAGGGATTCATTACGAGCAGTACTTC. Translating it yields CASSLTMTGIHYEQYF.

In this sample, this clone turned up once. This rearrangement joins TRBV6-6 to TRBJ1-1; D might be TRBD1 (6 bases). V shed 6 bases and J shed 10 bases, with 18 bases lying between them. Germline V gene lookup returns CDR1 MNHNY and CDR2 SVGAGI (reference sequence). The CDR3 has 13 residues. The chain's CDR3 is CASSQTLQGSAFF. CDR3 nucleotides: TGTGCCAGCAGCCAAACCCTACAGGGATCAGCTTTCTTT.

V is TRBV14 and J is TRBJ2-7; D is possibly TRBD1 (6 bases). Per the germline V gene, CDR1 is SGHDN and CDR2 is FVKESK. This CDR3 spans 15 amino acids. V shed 6 bases and J shed 2 bases, with 17 bases lying between them. In DNA, the CDR3 is TGTGCCAGCAGGCCCACCGGGACATTTCCCTACGAGCAGTACTTC. Its translation: CASRPTGTFPYEQYF.

The chain carries TRBV6-6 and TRBJ2-3; 9 bases are shared with TRBD2. V was pared by 7 bases and J by 0 bases, with 5 bases of the junction left unmatched. The CDR3 runs 15 residues. Germline values: CDR1 MNHNY, CDR2 SVGAGI (reference sequence). In DNA, the CDR3 is TGTGCCAGCACGTTAGCGGGGGCGAGCACAGATACGCAGTATTTT. Translation gives CASTLAGASTDTQYF.

The chain recombines TRBV19 with TRBJ2-3, with D possibly being TRBD2 (7 bases). CDR1 is LNHDA and CDR2 is SQIVND in the germline V gene (reference sequence). The CDR3 has 16 amino acids. Trimming pared 3 bases from V and 4 bases from J, leaving 17 bases between. CDR3 DNA: TGTGCCAGTAGTATGCCCGGGGGGCCGCCTCCAGATACGCAGTATTTT. The encoded protein is CASSMPGGPPPDTQYF.

The chain couples TRBV5-1 to TRBJ2-1; D possibly uses TRBD1 or TRBD2 (5 bases each). Germline values: CDR1 SGHRS, CDR2 YFSETQ. The CDR3 consists of 15 residues. V lost 3 bases to trimming and J lost 2 bases, with 12 bases between them. The DNA of the CDR3 is TGCGCCAGCAGCTCCCGGGACCCCCCCTACAATGAGCAGTTCTTC. Protein sequence: CASSSRDPPYNEQFF. The full variable domain, completed using reference TRBV5-1 and TRBJ2-1, is KAGVTQTPRYLIKTRGQQVTLSCSPISGHRSVSWYQQTPGQGLQFLFEYFSETQRNKGNFPGRFSGRQFSNSRSEMNVSTLELGDSALYLCASSSRDPPYNEQFFGPGTRLTVL.

The V call is TRBV25-1, the J call TRBJ1-4; TRBD1 matches at 8 bases. The CDR3 has 13 residues. Germline CDR1 and CDR2: MGHDK and SYGVNS. The junction had 3 bases not matched to a gene; V was cut back by 5 bases and J by 7 bases. CDR3 sequence reads: CASSRDRSEKLFF. CDR3 nucleotide sequence: TGTGCCAGCAGTAGGGACAGGAGTGAAAAACTGTTTTTT.

The chain has TRBV4-2 and TRBJ2-4; possibly TRBD1 for D (5 bases). Germline-derived CDR1 and CDR2 are LGHNA and YNFKEQ. Trimming cost V 0 bases and J 6 bases, with 15 bases left between them. This CDR3 contains 16 residues. CDR3 region: CASSQDLRQGRNIQYF. The CDR3 nucleotides are TGTGCCAGCAGCCAAGATCTTCGGCAGGGCCGAAACATTCAGTACTTC.

V gene TRBV28 combines with J gene TRBJ2-1; D might be TRBD1 or TRBD2, each matching 5 bases. V gave up 3 bases and J gave up 10 bases, with 13 bases separating them. Germline loops: CDR1 MDHEN, CDR2 SYDVKM. The length of the CDR3 is 13 residues. The CDR3 coding sequence is TGTGCCAGCAGTTTCCCGGGGACGTGGGAGCAGTTCTTC. It translates to CASSFPGTWEQFF.